Sequencing of this T cell receptor beta chain was carried out in a study of CD8 T cells in ankylosing spondylitis. This clonotype was seen many times. Its antigen is unknown. From the 5' RACE reads, TCRdb called clonotypes with MiXCR, one entry per CDR3 protein. This repertoire shows approximately 240,000 distinct CDR3 sequences, 20% to 30% found once; its top ten account for about 0.6%. Germline V gene sequence: CDR1 SGHTA, CDR2 FQGTGA. The CDR3 has 15 amino acids. V lost 1 base, J lost 9 bases, and 9 bases stayed unmatched. Points from the study as a whole: Apparently characteristic of ankylosing spondylitis blood was a TCR beta motif (fewer than 10 highly homologous variants). Researchers reportedly found disease-linked clones significantly enriched in matched ankylosing spondylitis synovial fluid.

The genes are TRBV7-3 and TRBJ2-1; 7 positions agree with TRBD2. Sequencing was carried out using blood, either unsorted or a sorted T cell fraction (not recorded which). The receptor's source is a male donor with ankylosing spondylitis or in good health (not recorded which). CDR3 sequence reads: CASSLRGLPSAEQFF. The CDR3 DNA sequence: TGTGCCAGCAGCTTAAGGGGACTACCCTCGGCTGAGCAGTTCTTC.